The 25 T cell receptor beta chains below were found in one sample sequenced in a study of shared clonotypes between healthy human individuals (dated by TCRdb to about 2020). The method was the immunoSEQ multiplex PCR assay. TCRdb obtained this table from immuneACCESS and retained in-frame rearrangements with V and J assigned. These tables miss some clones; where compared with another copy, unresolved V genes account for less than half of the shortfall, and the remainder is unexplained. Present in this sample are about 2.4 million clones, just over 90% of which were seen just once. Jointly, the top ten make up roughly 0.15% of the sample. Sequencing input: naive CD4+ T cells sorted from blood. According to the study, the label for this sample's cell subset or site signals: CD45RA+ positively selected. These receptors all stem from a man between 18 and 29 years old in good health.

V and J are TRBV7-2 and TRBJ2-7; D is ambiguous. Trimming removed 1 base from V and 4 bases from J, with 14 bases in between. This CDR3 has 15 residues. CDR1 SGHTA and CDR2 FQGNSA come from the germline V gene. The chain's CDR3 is CASSLGAKVGYEQYF. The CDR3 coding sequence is TGTGCCAGCAGCTTAGGGGCTAAAGTTGGATACGAGCAGTACTTC.

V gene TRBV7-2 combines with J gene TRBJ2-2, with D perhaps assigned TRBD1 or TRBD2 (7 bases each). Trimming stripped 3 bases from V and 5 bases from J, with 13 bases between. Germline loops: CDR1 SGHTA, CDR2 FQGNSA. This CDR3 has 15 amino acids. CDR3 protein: CASSFPGGVTGELFF. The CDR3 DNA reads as TGTGCCAGCAGCTTCCCAGGGGGGGTGACCGGGGAGCTGTTTTTT.

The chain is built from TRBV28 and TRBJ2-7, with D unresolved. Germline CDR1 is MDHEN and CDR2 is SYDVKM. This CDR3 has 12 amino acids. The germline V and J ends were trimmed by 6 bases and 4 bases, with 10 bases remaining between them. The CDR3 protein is CASRDLRYEQYF. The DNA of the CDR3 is TGTGCCAGCAGAGACCTACGGTACGAGCAGTACTTC.

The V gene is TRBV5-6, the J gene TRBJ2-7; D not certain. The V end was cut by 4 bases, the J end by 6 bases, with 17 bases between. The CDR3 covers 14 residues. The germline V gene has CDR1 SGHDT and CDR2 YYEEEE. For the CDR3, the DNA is TGTGCCAGCAGCCCAGTTGACCGGCTCGGCGAGCAGTACTTC. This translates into CASSPVDRLGEQYF. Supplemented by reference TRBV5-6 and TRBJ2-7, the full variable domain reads DAGVTQSPTHLIKTRGQQVTLRCSPKSGHDTVSWYQQALGQGPQFIFQYYEEEERQRGNFPDRFSGHQFPNYSSELNVNALLLGDSALYLCASSPVDRLGEQYFGPGTRLTVT.

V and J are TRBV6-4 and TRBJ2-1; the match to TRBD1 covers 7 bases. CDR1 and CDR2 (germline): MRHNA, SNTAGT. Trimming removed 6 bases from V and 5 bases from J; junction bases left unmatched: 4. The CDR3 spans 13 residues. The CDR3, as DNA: TGTGCCAGCAGACCGACAGGGAACAATGAGCAGTTCTTC. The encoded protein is CASRPTGNNEQFF.

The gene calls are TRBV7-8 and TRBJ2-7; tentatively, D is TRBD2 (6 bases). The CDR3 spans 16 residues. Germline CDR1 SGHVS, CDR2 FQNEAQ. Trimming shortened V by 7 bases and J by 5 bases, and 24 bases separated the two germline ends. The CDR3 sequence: CASTLPRSSARHEQYF. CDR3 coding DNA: TGTGCCAGCACCCTCCCCCGGTCTAGCGCCCGCCACGAGCAGTACTTC.

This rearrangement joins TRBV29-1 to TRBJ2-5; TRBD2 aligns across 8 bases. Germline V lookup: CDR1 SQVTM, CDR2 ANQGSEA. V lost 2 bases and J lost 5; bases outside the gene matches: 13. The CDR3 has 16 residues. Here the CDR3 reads CSVESRGSGIRETQYF. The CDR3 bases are TGCAGCGTTGAATCTCGGGGTAGCGGGATTCGGGAGACCCAGTACTTC.

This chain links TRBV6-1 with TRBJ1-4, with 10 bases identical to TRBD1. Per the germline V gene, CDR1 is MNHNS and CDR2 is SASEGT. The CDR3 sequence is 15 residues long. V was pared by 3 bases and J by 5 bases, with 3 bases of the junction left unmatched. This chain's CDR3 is CASSDRTGGNEKLFF. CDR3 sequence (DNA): TGTGCCAGCAGTGACCGGACAGGGGGGAATGAAAAACTGTTTTTT.

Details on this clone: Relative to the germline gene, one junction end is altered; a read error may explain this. The CDR3 sequence is CASSKGLAGDEQYF. The CDR3 coding sequence is TGTGCTAGCAGCAAAGGACTAGCGGGAGACGAGCAGTACTTC. This chain links TRBV7-7 with TRBJ2-7, with TRBD2 matching 13 bases. From germline, CDR1 is SSHAT and CDR2 FNYEAQ (reference sequence). The CDR3 consists of 14 residues.

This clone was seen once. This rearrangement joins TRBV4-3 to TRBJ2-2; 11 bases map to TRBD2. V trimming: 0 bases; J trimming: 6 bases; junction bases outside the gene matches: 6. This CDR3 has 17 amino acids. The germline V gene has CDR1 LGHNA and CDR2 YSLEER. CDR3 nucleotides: TGCGCCAGCAGCCAAGAGCGGCTAGCGGGGGGTCCCGGGGAGCTGTTTTTT. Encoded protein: CASSQERLAGGPGELFF.

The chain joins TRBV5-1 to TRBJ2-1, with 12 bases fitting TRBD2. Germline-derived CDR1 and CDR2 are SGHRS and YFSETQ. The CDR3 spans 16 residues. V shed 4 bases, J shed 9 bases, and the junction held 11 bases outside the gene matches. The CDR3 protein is CASSALTSGSPGEQFF. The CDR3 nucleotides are TGCGCCAGCAGCGCCCTGACTAGCGGGAGCCCGGGTGAGCAGTTCTTC.

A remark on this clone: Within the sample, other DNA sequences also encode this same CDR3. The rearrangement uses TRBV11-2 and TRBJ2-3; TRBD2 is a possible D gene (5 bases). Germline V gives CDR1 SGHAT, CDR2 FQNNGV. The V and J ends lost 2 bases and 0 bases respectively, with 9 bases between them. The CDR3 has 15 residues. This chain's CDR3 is CASSLSGTSTDTQYF. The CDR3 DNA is TGTGCCAGCAGCTTAAGCGGAACTAGCACAGATACGCAGTATTTT.

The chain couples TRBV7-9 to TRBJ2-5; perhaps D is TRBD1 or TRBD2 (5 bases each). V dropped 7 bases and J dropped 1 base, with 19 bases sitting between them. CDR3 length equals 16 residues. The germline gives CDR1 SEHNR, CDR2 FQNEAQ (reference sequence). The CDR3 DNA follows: TGTGCCAGCACCCCCGGAGGACAAATCCTCCAAGAGACCCAGTACTTC. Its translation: CASTPGGQILQETQYF.

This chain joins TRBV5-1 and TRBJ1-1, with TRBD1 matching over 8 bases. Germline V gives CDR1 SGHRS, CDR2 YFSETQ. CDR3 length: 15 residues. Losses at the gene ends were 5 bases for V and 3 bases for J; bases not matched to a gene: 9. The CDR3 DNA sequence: TGCGCCAGCAGGGGTGGGACAGGTTGGGACACTGAAGCTTTCTTT. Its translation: CASRGGTGWDTEAFF.

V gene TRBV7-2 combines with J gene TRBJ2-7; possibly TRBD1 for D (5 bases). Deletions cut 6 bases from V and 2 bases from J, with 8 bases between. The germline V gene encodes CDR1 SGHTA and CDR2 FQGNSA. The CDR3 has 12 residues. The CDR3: CASRKGTYEQYF. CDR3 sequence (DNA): TGTGCCAGCAGGAAGGGGACCTACGAGCAGTACTTC.

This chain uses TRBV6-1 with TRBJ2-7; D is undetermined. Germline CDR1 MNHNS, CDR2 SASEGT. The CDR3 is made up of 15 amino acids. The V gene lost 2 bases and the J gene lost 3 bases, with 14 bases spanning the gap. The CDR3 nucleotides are TGTGCCAGCAGTGAAAGGTTTCAGCCCATCTACGAGCAGTACTTC. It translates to CASSERFQPIYEQYF.

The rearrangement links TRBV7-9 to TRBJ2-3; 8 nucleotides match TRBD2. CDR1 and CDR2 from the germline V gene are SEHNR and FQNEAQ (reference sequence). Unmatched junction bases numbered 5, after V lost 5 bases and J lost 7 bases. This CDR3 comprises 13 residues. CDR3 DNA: TGTGCCAGCAGCGTGACTAGCGTACATACGCAGTATTTT. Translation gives CASSVTSVHTQYF.

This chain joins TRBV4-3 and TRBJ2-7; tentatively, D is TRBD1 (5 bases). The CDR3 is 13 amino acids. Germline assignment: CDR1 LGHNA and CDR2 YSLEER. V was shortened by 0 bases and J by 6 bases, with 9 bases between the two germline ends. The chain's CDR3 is CASSQDLQVEQYF. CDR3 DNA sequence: TGCGCCAGCAGCCAAGATCTACAGGTCGAGCAGTACTTC.

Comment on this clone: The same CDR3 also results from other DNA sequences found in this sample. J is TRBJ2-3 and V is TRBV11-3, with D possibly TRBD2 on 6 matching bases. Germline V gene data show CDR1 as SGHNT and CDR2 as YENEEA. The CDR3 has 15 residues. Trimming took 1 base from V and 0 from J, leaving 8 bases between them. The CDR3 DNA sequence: TGTGCCAGCAGCTTAGGGGGGACTAGCACAGATACGCAGTATTTT. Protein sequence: CASSLGGTSTDTQYF.

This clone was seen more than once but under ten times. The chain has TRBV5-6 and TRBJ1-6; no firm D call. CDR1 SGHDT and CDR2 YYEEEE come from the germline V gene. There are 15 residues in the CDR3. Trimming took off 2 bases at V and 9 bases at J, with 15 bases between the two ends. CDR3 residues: CASSLWGSGSSPLHF. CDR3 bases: TGTGCCAGCAGCTTATGGGGAAGCGGGAGTTCACCCCTCCACTTT.

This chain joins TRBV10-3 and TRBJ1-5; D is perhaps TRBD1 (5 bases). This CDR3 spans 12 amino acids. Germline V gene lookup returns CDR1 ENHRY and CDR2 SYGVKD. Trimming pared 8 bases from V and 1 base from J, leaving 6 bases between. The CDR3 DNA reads TGTGCCATCGGGGGAAGCAATCAGCCCCAGCATTTT. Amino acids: CAIGGSNQPQHF.

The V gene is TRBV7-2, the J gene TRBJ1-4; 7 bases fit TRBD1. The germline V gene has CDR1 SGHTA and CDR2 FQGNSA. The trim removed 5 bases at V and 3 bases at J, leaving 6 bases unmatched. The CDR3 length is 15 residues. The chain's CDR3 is CASSQTGRSNEKLFF. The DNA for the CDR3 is TGTGCCAGCAGCCAGACAGGGAGGTCTAATGAAAAACTGTTTTTT.

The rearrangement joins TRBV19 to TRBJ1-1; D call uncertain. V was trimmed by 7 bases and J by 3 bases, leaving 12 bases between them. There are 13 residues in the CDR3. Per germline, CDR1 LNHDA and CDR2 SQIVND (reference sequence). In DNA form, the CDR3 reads TGTGCCAGTACCGCGTGGACGTACACTGAAGCTTTCTTT. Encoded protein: CASTAWTYTEAFF.

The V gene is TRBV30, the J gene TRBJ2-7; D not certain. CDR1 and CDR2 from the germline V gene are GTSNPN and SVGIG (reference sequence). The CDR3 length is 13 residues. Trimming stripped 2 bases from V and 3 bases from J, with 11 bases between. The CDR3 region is CAWSSYPGYEQYF. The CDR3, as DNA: TGTGCCTGGAGTTCCTACCCGGGCTACGAGCAGTACTTC.

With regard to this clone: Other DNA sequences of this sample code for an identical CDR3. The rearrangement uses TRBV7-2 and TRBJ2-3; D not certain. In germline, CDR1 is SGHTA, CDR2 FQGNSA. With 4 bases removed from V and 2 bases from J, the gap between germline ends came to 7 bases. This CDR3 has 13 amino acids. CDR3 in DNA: TGTGCCAGCAGCTCGGGCTACACAGATACGCAGTATTTT. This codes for CASSSGYTDTQYF. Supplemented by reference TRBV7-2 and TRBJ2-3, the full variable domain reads GAGVSQSPSNKVTEKGKDVELRCDPISGHTALYWYRQSLGQGLEFLIYFQGNSAPDKSGLPSDRFSAERTGGSVSTLTIQRTQQEDSAVYLCASSSGYTDTQYFGPGTRLTVL.